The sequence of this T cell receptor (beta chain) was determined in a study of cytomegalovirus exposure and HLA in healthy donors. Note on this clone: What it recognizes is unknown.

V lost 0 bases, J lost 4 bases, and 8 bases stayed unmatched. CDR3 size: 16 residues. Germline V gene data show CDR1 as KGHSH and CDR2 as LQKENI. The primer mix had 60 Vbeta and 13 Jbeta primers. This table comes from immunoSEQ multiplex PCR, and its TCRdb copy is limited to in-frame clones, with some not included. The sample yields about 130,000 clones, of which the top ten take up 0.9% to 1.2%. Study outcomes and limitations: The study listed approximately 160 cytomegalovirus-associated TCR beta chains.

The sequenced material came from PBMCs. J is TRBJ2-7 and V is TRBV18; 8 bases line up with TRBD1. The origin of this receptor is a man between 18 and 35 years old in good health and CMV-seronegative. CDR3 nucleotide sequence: TGTGCCAGCTCACCACCGAGCCGGGGGACAGGTTACGAGCAGTACTTC. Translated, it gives CASSPPSRGTGYEQYF.